This passage covers 21 T cell receptor beta chains from one sample sequenced in a study of shared clonotypes between healthy human individuals. Libraries were prepared by immunoSEQ multiplex PCR; TCRdb keeps only in-frame clonotypes and omits some of them. The top ten clones hold 9.5% to 15% of a sample with 530,000 or so clones, 75% to 80% of them seen once. Sequencing used PBMCs. The receptors come from a middle-aged woman in good health. Some clones in this sample may be carry-over from other donors' samples.

This chain joins TRBV7-7 and TRBJ2-2; 10 bases align to TRBD2. Germline V lookup: CDR1 SSHAT, CDR2 FNYEAQ (reference sequence). This CDR3 region has 16 residues. J lost 3 bases, V lost 5 bases, and 6 bases had no gene match. The chain's CDR3 is CASSPRTSGDTGELFF. The CDR3 bases are TGTGCCAGCAGCCCTCGGACTAGCGGTGACACCGGGGAGCTGTTTTTT. Complete variable domain (other parts from reference TRBV7-7 and TRBJ2-2): GAGVSQSPRYKVTKRGQDVTLRCDPISSHATLYWYQQALGQGPEFLTYFNYEAQPDKSGLPSDRFSAERPEGSISTLTIQRTEQRDSAMYRCASSPRTSGDTGELFFGEGSRLTVL.

The chain couples TRBV9 to TRBJ1-1; no clear D gene. The germline gives CDR1 SGDLS, CDR2 YYNGEE. With 4 bases removed from V and 6 bases from J, the gap between germline ends came to 19 bases. The CDR3 consists of 15 residues. CDR3 bases: TGTGCCAGCAGCCGACTGGCTCACGGAAACGCTGAAGCTTTCTTT. Translation gives CASSRLAHGNAEAFF.

The J gene is TRBJ2-7, the V gene TRBV5-1; D unresolved. The V end lost 2 bases, the J end lost 0 bases, and 9 bases lay between the germline ends. Per the germline V gene, CDR1 is SGHRS and CDR2 is YFSETQ. This CDR3 has 14 amino acids. CDR3 protein: CASSFGSRSYEQYF. CDR3 sequence (DNA): TGCGCCAGCAGCTTCGGCAGCCGCTCCTACGAGCAGTACTTC.

In this sample, this clone turned up many times. The genes are TRBV9 and TRBJ1-6, with D perhaps TRBD1 (5 bases). Trimming took 1 base from V and 10 from J, leaving 18 bases between them. In germline, CDR1 is SGDLS, CDR2 YYNGEE. The CDR3 runs 16 residues. CDR3 coding DNA: TGTGCCAGCAGCGTACAACCTGATGGGGGTGGATCACCCCTCCACTTT. It translates to CASSVQPDGGGSPLHF.

V usage is TRBV2 and J usage is TRBJ2-7; no firm D call. The CDR3 has 12 residues. V shed 1 base and J shed 12 bases, with 13 bases lying between them. Germline values: CDR1 SNHLY, CDR2 FYNNEI. The CDR3, as DNA: TGTGCCAGCAGTGAAGGGACGGCGAGGTTGTACTTC. It yields the protein CASSEGTARLYF.

The rearrangement uses TRBV7-8 and TRBJ2-7, with 12 nucleotides matching TRBD2. CDR3 size: 16 residues. The V and J ends lost 1 base and 1 base, in that order; junction bases with no gene match: 2. CDR1 is SGHVS and CDR2 is FQNEAQ in the germline V gene. The CDR3 DNA reads TGTGCCAGCAGCTTAGGGACTAGCGGGATATCCTACGAGCAGTACTTC. Its translation is CASSLGTSGISYEQYF.

The CDR3 reads CASSGRRATYEQYF. For the CDR3, the DNA is TGTGCCAGCAGTGGGCGACGCGCAACCTACGAGCAGTACTTC. The chain has TRBV6-4 and TRBJ2-7; no clear D gene. CDR1 and CDR2 (germline): MRHNA, SNTAGT. CDR3 length: 14 residues. Trimming shortened V by 4 bases and J by 2 bases, and 12 bases separated the two germline ends.

The chain uses TRBV10-2 and TRBJ2-7; a possible D gene is TRBD1 (6 bases). With 4 bases removed from V and 5 bases from J, the gap between germline ends came to 12 bases. The CDR3 consists of 13 residues. The germline gives CDR1 WSHSY, CDR2 SAAADI. The CDR3: CASSVQGLNEQYF. The CDR3 DNA is TGCGCCAGCAGTGTTCAGGGGCTAAACGAGCAGTACTTC.

The chain employs TRBV28 and TRBJ2-2; 12 bases line up with TRBD1. The CDR3 spans 16 residues. V lost 8 bases to trimming and J lost 8 bases; unmatched junction nucleotides: 12. The germline V gene has CDR1 MDHEN and CDR2 SYDVKM. The CDR3 here is CASRPGTGGIWGELFF. CDR3 nucleotides: TGTGCCAGCCGCCCCGGGACAGGGGGCATCTGGGGGGAGCTGTTTTTT.

The genes are TRBV4-3 and TRBJ2-2; D not certain. The CDR3 runs 14 residues. Germline values: CDR1 LGHNA, CDR2 YSLEER. V was shortened by 1 base and J by 7 bases, with 10 bases between the two germline ends. CDR3 in amino acids: CASSQGSDGGELFF. DNA for the CDR3: TGCGCCAGCAGCCAAGGGTCGGACGGCGGGGAGCTGTTTTTT.

This clone was seen only once. The rearrangement uses TRBV6-5 and TRBJ2-5; the match to TRBD2 covers 13 bases. The CDR3 is 15 residues long. CDR1 and CDR2 (germline): MNHEY, SVGAGI. Trimming at V came to 6 bases and at J to 7 bases, leaving 8 bases not matched to a gene. CDR3 amino acids: CASSRTSGRLVTQYF. The DNA for the CDR3 is TGTGCCAGCAGCCGGACTAGCGGGAGATTAGTGACCCAGTACTTC.

The chain joins TRBV6-1 to TRBJ2-7; TRBD1 aligns across 9 bases. Trimming removed 1 base from V and 3 bases from J; junction bases left unmatched: 4. This CDR3 contains 15 residues. Germline loops: CDR1 MNHNS, CDR2 SASEGT. The CDR3 loop reads CASSEGGQGFYEQYF. Written as DNA, the CDR3 is TGTGCCAGCAGTGAAGGGGGACAGGGATTCTACGAGCAGTACTTC.

V is TRBV11-3 and J is TRBJ2-7; no clear D gene. There are 12 residues in the CDR3. CDR1 and CDR2 (germline): SGHNT, YENEEA. Trimming pared 0 bases from V and 4 bases from J, leaving 4 bases between. Written as DNA, the CDR3 is TGTGCCAGCAGCTTAGACAAATACGAGCAGTACTTC. It codes for CASSLDKYEQYF.

The CDR3 DNA reads as TGCGCCAGCAGCTCCGGGGGCGGTGCTAACTATGGCTACACCTTC. Protein: CASSSGGGANYGYTF. The V call is TRBV5-1, the J call TRBJ1-2, with D possibly TRBD1 on 6 matching bases. The germline CDR1 and CDR2 sequences are SGHRS and YFSETQ. This CDR3 contains 15 residues. V lost 3 bases to trimming and J lost 0 bases, with 12 bases between them.

With regard to this clone: This sample includes further DNA sequences coding for the same CDR3. This sequence joins TRBV11-2 and TRBJ1-5, with no clear D. V was clipped by 0 bases and J by 7 bases, with 7 bases between them. The CDR3 has 13 amino acids. Germline loops: CDR1 SGHAT, CDR2 FQNNGV. The CDR3 nucleotides read TGTGCCAGCAGCTTAGATCTCGGGCAGCCCCAGCATTTT. Its protein is CASSLDLGQPQHF.

The DNA of the CDR3 is TGTGCCACCGAACCACCCAGGGTTCAGCCCCAGCATTTT. Translating it yields CATEPPRVQPQHF. The chain couples TRBV6-5 to TRBJ1-5; TRBD1 is a possible D gene (5 bases). V was shortened by 10 bases and J by 6 bases, with 16 bases between the two germline ends. This CDR3 is 13 amino acids long. Germline lookup yields CDR1 MNHEY and CDR2 SVGAGI.

The chain has TRBV7-9 and TRBJ2-1, with 7 bases fitting TRBD2. Germline values: CDR1 SEHNR, CDR2 FQNEAQ (reference sequence). The CDR3 loop spans 15 amino acids. The V gene end was trimmed by 2 bases and the J gene end by 2 bases; junction bases not matched to a gene: 3. CDR3 amino acids: CASSLREAPYNEQFF. The CDR3 DNA is TGTGCCAGCAGCTTACGGGAGGCCCCCTACAATGAGCAGTTCTTC.

The chain carries TRBV30 and TRBJ2-2, with 11 bases matching TRBD2. The CDR3 totals 14 residues. V gave up 6 bases and J gave up 6 bases; unmatched junction bases: 6. Germline values: CDR1 GTSNPN, CDR2 SVGIG (reference sequence). The CDR3 sequence is CACTGTSGPGELFF. CDR3 DNA: TGTGCCTGTACCGGGACTAGCGGCCCCGGGGAGCTGTTTTTT.

The chain is built from TRBV4-1 and TRBJ2-7; TRBD1 agrees at 7 bases. The CDR3 has 15 residues. The ends lost 3 bases at V and 2 bases at J; junction bases unmatched: 7. The V gene's germline CDR1 is MGHRA and CDR2 YSYEKL. The CDR3 nucleotides read TGCGCCAGCAGCCAGGCCTTAGGGACAGCCTACGAGCAGTACTTC. Translation gives CASSQALGTAYEQYF.

The rearrangement joins TRBV6-5 to TRBJ2-3; the D is unclear. CDR1 MNHEY and CDR2 SVGAGI come from the germline V gene. Trimming left V 4 bases short and J 2 bases short, with 10 bases between. The CDR3 sequence is 14 residues long. The CDR3 reads CASSFRANTDTQYF. CDR3 DNA sequence: TGTGCCAGCAGTTTTAGGGCAAACACAGATACGCAGTATTTT.

This chain joins TRBV6-6 and TRBJ2-6, with TRBD1 matching over 7 bases. This CDR3 comprises 16 residues. V was clipped by 8 bases and J by 0 bases; unmatched bases: 7. The V gene's germline CDR1 is MNHNY and CDR2 SVGAGI (reference sequence). CDR3 nucleotides: TGTGCCAGCTTTGGACAGGCGGACTCTGGGGCCAACGTCCTGACTTTC. Translated, it gives CASFGQADSGANVLTF.